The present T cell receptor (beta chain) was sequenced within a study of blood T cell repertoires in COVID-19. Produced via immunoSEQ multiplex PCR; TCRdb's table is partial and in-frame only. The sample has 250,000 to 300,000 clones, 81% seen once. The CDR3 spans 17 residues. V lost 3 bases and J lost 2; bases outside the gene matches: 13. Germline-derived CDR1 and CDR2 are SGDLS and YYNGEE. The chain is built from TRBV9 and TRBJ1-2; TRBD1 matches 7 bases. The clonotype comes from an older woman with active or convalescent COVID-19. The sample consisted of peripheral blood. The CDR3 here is CASSARIGTDKNYGYTF. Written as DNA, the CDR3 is TGTGCCAGCAGCGCGAGAATAGGGACAGATAAGAACTATGGCTACACCTTC. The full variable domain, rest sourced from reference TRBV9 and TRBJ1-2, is DSGVTQTPKHLITATGQRVTLRCSPRSGDLSVYWYQQSLDQGLQFLIQYYNGEERAKGNILERFSAQQFPDLHSELNLSSLELGDSALYFCASSARIGTDKNYGYTFGSGTRLTVV.